The TCR beta chain described here comes from a study of blood T cells in healthy people across ages. Study results and caveats: Diversity figures based on one million T cells were deemed too low. More naive CD4+ cells and higher diversity marked long-lived donors relative to aged donors.

This clonotype was seen only a few times. What it recognizes is unknown. Investigators took 8.5 to 10 milliliters of peripheral blood from every donor. It was with a sample-barcoded 5' primer and a J-beta primer mix that a second PCR of about 6 to 12 cycles was run. Each cDNA molecule carried a tag from a template-switch adaptor that contained 12 random nucleotides. Via MiXCR, TCRdb re-called the 5' RACE reads, giving one row per CDR3 protein. The sample records some 710,000 distinct CDR3 sequences, 22% being singletons. The sequenced sample was blood. The sequence came from a man between 65 and 85 years old in good health.

CDR3 DNA sequence: TGTGCCAGCAGTGAAAAAACTCCCCCCTTAGCCAAAAACATTCAGTACTTC. This encodes CASSEKTPPLAKNIQYF. The chain carries TRBV6-1 and TRBJ2-4, with D unclear. V lost 2 bases and J 0 bases, leaving 14 bases between the germline ends. The CDR3 spans 17 residues. Looked up from germline, CDR1 is MNHNS and CDR2 is SASEGT.